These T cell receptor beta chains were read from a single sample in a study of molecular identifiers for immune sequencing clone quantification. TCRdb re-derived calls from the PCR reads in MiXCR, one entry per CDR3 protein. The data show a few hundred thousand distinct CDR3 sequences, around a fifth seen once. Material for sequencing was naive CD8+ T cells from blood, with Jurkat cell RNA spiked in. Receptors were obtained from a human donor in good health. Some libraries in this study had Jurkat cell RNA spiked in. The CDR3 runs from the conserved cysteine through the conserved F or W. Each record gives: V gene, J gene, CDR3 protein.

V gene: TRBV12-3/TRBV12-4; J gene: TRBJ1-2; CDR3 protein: CASRYQGGFYGYTF
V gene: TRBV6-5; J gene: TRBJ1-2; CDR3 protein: CASSSYLEGHYGYTF
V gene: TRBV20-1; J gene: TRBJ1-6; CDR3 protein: CSASPHAMGSPLHF
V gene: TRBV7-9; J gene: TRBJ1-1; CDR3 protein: CASKWRIHRGGDTEAFF
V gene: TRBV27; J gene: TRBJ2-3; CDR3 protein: CASSVRGLAGIADTQYF
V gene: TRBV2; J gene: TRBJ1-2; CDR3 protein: CASSPGTGYYGYTF
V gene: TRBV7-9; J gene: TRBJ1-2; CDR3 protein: CASSLARDQGYGYTF
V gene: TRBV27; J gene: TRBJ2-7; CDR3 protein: CASSLSGEGSYEQYF
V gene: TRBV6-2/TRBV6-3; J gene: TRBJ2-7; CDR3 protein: CASSYPQGGYEQYF
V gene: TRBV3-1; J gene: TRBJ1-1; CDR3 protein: CASRQTMNTEAFF
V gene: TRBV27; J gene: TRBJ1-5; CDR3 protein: CASRLTGRNQPQHF
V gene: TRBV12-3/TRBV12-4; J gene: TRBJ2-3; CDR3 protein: CASSLDWASRGTDTQYF
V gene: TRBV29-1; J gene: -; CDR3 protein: CSVVLAGRNNEQYF
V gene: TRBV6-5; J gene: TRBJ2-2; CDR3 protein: CASSSNSGRELFF
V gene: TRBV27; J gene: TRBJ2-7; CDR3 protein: CASSQGLGGEPYEQYF
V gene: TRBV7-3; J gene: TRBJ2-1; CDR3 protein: CASSLIAGGYNEQSF